The clone carrying this TCR beta chain was observed once. This specimen comes from a study of preoperative IRX-2 immunotherapy in early breast cancer. The treatment: preoperative locoregional IRX-2 cytokine immunotherapy. The data were produced by immunoSEQ multiplex PCR, yet TCRdb's version contains in-frame clones alone and is incomplete. The table records about 23,000 clones, approximately 96% of them present only once. Trimming removed 6 bases from V and 0 bases from J, with 6 bases in between. The CDR3 is 13 residues long. Germline V gene sequence: CDR1 MNHEY, CDR2 SVGAGI. The chain employs TRBV6-5 and TRBJ1-5; D gene unclear. Sequences were derived from tumor tissue, sampled after IRX-2 immunotherapy. The receptor's source is a human donor with breast cancer. This chain's CDR3 is CASRHTSNQPQHF. DNA for the CDR3: TGTGCCAGCAGACATACTAGCAATCAGCCCCAGCATTTT.